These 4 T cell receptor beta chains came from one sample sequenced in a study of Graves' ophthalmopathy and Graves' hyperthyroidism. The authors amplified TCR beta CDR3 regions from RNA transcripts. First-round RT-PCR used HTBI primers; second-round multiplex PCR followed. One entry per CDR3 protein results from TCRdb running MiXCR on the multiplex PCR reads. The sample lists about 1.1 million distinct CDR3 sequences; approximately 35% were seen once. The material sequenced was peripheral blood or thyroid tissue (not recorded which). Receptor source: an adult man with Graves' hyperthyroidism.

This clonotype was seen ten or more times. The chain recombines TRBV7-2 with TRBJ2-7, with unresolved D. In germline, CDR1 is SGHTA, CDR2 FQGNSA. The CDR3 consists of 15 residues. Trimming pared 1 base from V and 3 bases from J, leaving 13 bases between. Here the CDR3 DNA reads TGTGCCAGCAGCTTAGAATTCCAAGGGATCTACGAGCAGTACTTC. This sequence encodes CASSLEFQGIYEQYF.

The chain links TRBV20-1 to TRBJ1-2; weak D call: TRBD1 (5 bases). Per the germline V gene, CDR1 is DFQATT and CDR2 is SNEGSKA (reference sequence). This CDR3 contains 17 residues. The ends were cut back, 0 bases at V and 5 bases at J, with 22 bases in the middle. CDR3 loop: CSARDRRRGGSRYGYTF. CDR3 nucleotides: TGCAGTGCTAGAGATCGACGGAGGGGTGGGAGTAGATATGGCTACACCTTC.

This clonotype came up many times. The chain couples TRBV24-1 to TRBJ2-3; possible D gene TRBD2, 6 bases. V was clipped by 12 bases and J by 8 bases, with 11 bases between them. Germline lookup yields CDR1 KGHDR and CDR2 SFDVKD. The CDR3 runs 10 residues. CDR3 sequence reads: CAGGNGTQYF. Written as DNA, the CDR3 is TGTGCCGGAGGGAATGGTACGCAGTATTTT.

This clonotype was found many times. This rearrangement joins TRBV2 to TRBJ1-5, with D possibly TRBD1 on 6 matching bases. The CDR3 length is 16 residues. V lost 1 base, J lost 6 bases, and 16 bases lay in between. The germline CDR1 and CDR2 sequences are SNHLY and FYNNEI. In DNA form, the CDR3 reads TGTGCCAGCAGTGAAGGAGGGGGGCGCGGCATTCAGCCCCAGCATTTT. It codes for CASSEGGGRGIQPQHF.